This record looks at one T cell receptor (beta chain) sequence and its context. Its antigen is not identified. Researchers took blood at baseline, on cycle 4 day 1, and on cycle 7 day 1. Germline V gene data show CDR1 as SGDLS and CDR2 as YYNGEE. Trimming took 2 bases from V and 4 from J; bases not matched to a gene: 4. This CDR3 has 16 amino acids. Clones were read by immunoSEQ multiplex PCR, and TCRdb kept only the in-frame ones, dropping some. This table has some 11,000 clones, roughly 70% appearing once. This specimen belongs to a study of OX40 agonist ivuxolimab in advanced cancers. Study details: Patients were dosed with the agonistic anti-OX40 (CD134) antibody ivuxolimab. Intravenous ivuxolimab at 0.01 to 10 mg/kg was given to patients every 2 weeks.

The study, taken as a whole, reports: Among T cells, CD8+ cells averaged more expanded clones than CD4+ cells.

The sample here was CD4+ or CD8+ T cells sorted from blood, taken in a trial of the OX40 agonist ivuxolimab. The clonotype originates from an adult with an advanced solid tumor such as melanoma, head and neck, liver or kidney cancer. The chain couples TRBV9 to TRBJ2-1, with TRBD2 matching 12 bases. This CDR3 reads CASSVDLAGGYNEQFF. The CDR3 bases are TGTGCCAGCAGCGTCGATCTAGCGGGGGGGTACAATGAGCAGTTCTTC.